This T cell receptor (beta chain) comes out of a study of beta chain features in type 1 diabetes. The CDR3 length is 12 residues. Germline CDR1 is GTSNPN and CDR2 is SVGIG (reference sequence). Trimming pared 4 bases from V and 4 bases from J, leaving 10 bases between. Regarding the study as a whole: Significant though moderate, a shortening of TCRB CDR3s appeared in all four CD4+ subsets of Type 1 diabetes patients. Sequencing the cDNA could make cells with high TCR expression show up more than they should. More deletions and fewer insertions at VDJ junctions were found in patients with type 1 diabetes. It was possible that PCR favored shorter templates, equally so in patients and controls.

This clone was seen only a few times. The antigen is undetermined. All of the isolated RNA was reverse transcribed, so expressed TCRB transcripts were sequenced. Profiled with immunoSEQ multiplex PCR; TCRdb holds only in-frame clones, not every one. Among under 300,000 clones, around 21% were seen once, and the ten largest hold 0.028%. The rearrangement uses TRBV30 and TRBJ1-1, with D uncertain. The sequenced material came from naive CD4+ T cells from blood. The receptor comes from a woman aged 40 to 50 with type 1 diabetes. CDR3 region: CAWNPRRTEAFF. The CDR3 coding sequence is TGTGCCTGGAACCCCAGGCGCACTGAAGCTTTCTTT.